This TCR beta chain emerged from a study of low-dose radiotherapy and immunotherapy resistance in tumors. Across the study: The fractionation for Cohort 1 was 0.5 Gy per fraction every 2 weeks, totaling 6.5 Gy. Dosing of intravenous cyclophosphamide at 200 mg/m2 occurred every two weeks and took place one day prior to radiation and immunotherapy.

This clonotype was detected many times. TRAV- and TRBV-specific primers were used for first-strand cDNA, which covered alpha and beta chains. TCR amplification involved 20 to 25 PCR cycles with a constant-region primer and V-primer adapter. mRNA that had been isolated underwent amplification through in vitro transcription. TCRdb re-called the reads through MiXCR, storing one row per CDR3 protein. The data show about 58,000 distinct CDR3 sequences, 20% to 25% seen once. Germline V gives CDR1 LGHDT, CDR2 YNNKEL (reference sequence). This CDR3 spans 15 amino acids. V dropped 1 base and J dropped 7; count of bases not matched to a gene: 5. Time point defined: after trial treatment. Noted treatment: LDRT plus nivolumab, ipilimumab, low-dose cyclophosphamide and aspirin (RACIN trial).

The TCR originated in a male donor with prostate cancer. The V call is TRBV3-1, the J call TRBJ1-4; 8 bases line up with TRBD1. The sample was PBMCs, taken after low-dose radiotherapy plus immunotherapy. The CDR3 DNA is TGTGCCAGCAGCCAAGGGTCAGGGGGCCGTGAAAAACTGTTTTTT. Amino acids: CASSQGSGGREKLFF.